Listed here is a single TCR beta chain. Its antigen is as yet unknown. The data stem from a study of graft-versus-host responses after intestinal transplantation. About the study: As for transplant type, recipients had multivisceral, liver-intestinal, or isolated intestinal grafts. Recipients were all induced with anti-thymocyte globulin, then given tacrolimus and steroids for two to three years.

The repertoire was sequenced with immunoSEQ multiplex PCR; TCRdb's copy has only in-frame clones and lacks some. The table shows approximately 12,000 clones, with roughly 83% occurring only once. Study-wide points: Researchers found GvH clones in recipient marrow, and some showed up first in ileum or blood. Allograft clonal ratios (graft-versus-host to host-versus-graft) were high in patients who had graft-donor T cell macrochimerism.

Here the sequenced sample was PBMCs, taken roughly 290 days after intestinal transplant. This clonotype originated in a human patient who received an intestinal transplant, so some T cells may come from the graft donor.

Here the CDR3 reads CASSLAGRYNEQFF. DNA for the CDR3: TGTGCCAGCAGCCTAGCGGGACGTTACAATGAGCAGTTCTTC. The V and J genes are TRBV6-1 and TRBJ2-1, with 9 bases identical to TRBD2. V shed 6 bases, J shed 4 bases, and the junction held 4 bases outside the gene matches. This CDR3 is 14 amino acids long. Germline V gene lookup returns CDR1 MNHNS and CDR2 SASEGT.